These T cell receptor beta chains were read from a single sample in a study of Ad26.COV2.S vaccination and SARS-CoV-2 variants. Profiling relied on immunoSEQ multiplex PCR, and the TCRdb table lists in-frame clones only, not all of them. The sample has a few hundred thousand clones, about nine tenths seen once. The material was peripheral blood, obtained in a trial of Ad26.COV2.S vaccine versus placebo. The receptors derive from a person between 18 and 60 years old who received the Ad26.COV2.S COVID-19 vaccine or a placebo. The CDR3 runs from the conserved cysteine through the conserved F or W. The order of the fields is clone size, V gene, J gene, D gene, CDR3 DNA, CDR3 protein. D genes are given only for firm matches. Part of the rows lack a size; the others show once, few, many or a class for expanded clones.

abundance: .; v_gene: TRBV4-2; j_gene: TRBJ1-1; d_gene: .; CDR3nt: TGTGCCAGCAGCCTCTCGGGTGCCTTGAACACTGAAGCTTTCTTT; CDR3aa: CASSLSGALNTEAFF
abundance: .; v_gene: TRBV29-1; j_gene: TRBJ2-1; d_gene: .; CDR3nt: TGCAGCGTTGAGCTGCGGGGGCGGGATGAGCAGTTCTTC; CDR3aa: CSVELRGRDEQFF
abundance: .; v_gene: TRBV13; j_gene: TRBJ2-1; d_gene: TRBD2; CDR3nt: TGTGCCAGCAGCCAGGGGGGACTAGCGGGGAATGAGCAGTTCTTC; CDR3aa: CASSQGGLAGNEQFF
abundance: .; v_gene: TRBV7-9; j_gene: TRBJ2-4; d_gene: .; CDR3nt: TGTGCCAGCACCCCATTACCTGTCCGCCTAGCCAAAAACATTCAGTACTTC; CDR3aa: CASTPLPVRLAKNIQYF
abundance: .; v_gene: TRBV28; j_gene: TRBJ2-1; d_gene: .; CDR3nt: TGTGCCAGCAGTTTCGCGCCGAGGAGGGTGAGGTCCTACAATGAGCAGTTCTTC; CDR3aa: CASSFAPRRVRSYNEQFF
abundance: .; v_gene: TRBV13; j_gene: TRBJ2-3; d_gene: TRBD1; CDR3nt: TGTGCCAGCAGCTCGGGACAGGGACTCACAGATACGCAGTATTTT; CDR3aa: CASSSGQGLTDTQYF
abundance: .; v_gene: TRBV21-1; j_gene: TRBJ1-1; d_gene: .; CDR3nt: TGTGCCAGCAGATGGCTCGAGGGGGCTTTCTTT; CDR3aa: CASRWLEGAFF
abundance: .; v_gene: TRBV28; j_gene: TRBJ1-2; d_gene: TRBD1; CDR3nt: TGTGCCAGCAGAAGTGACAGGGTGGAAGGGGACACCTTC; CDR3aa: CASRSDRVEGDTF
abundance: .; v_gene: TRBV5-4; j_gene: TRBJ2-7; d_gene: .; CDR3nt: TGTGCCAGCACTCATTCGCGCAGCTCCTACGAGCAGTACTTC; CDR3aa: CASTHSRSSYEQYF
abundance: few; v_gene: TRBV11-3; j_gene: TRBJ1-5; d_gene: .; CDR3nt: TGTGCCAGCAGCCCAATAACGCCCCAGCATTTT; CDR3aa: CASSPITPQHF
abundance: once; v_gene: TRBV7-9; j_gene: TRBJ1-4; d_gene: .; CDR3nt: TGTGCCAGCAGCTTAGATGGGAACACTAATGAAAAACTGTTTTTT; CDR3aa: CASSLDGNTNEKLFF
abundance: once; v_gene: TRBV7-3; j_gene: TRBJ1-2; d_gene: TRBD1; CDR3nt: TGTGCCAGCAGCTTACCGGGACAGGGCGGCTACACCTTC; CDR3aa: CASSLPGQGGYTF
abundance: few; v_gene: TRBV29-1; j_gene: TRBJ2-7; d_gene: .; CDR3nt: TGCAGCGTTGTGCTAGCAGAGGGGCTCTACGAGCAGTACTTC; CDR3aa: CSVVLAEGLYEQYF
abundance: .; v_gene: TRBV28; j_gene: TRBJ2-1; d_gene: .; CDR3nt: TGTGCCAGCAGCCTCGTAAATGAGCAGTTCTTC; CDR3aa: CASSLVNEQFF
abundance: .; v_gene: TRBV21-1; j_gene: TRBJ2-5; d_gene: .; CDR3nt: TGTGCCAGCCGCCCCCCGGCAGGGGGAGGAGAGACCCAGTACTTC; CDR3aa: CASRPPAGGGETQYF
abundance: .; v_gene: TRBV15; j_gene: TRBJ1-6; d_gene: .; CDR3nt: TGTGCCACCAGCAGAGATCAGTCCTATAATTCACCCCTCCACTTT; CDR3aa: CATSRDQSYNSPLHF
abundance: .; v_gene: TRBV28; j_gene: TRBJ2-7; d_gene: .; CDR3nt: TGTGCCAGCATGGGGAACTCCTACGAGCAGTACTTC; CDR3aa: CASMGNSYEQYF
abundance: once; v_gene: TRBV28; j_gene: TRBJ2-5; d_gene: .; CDR3nt: TGTGCCAGCAGTCTCCAGGGGGGGGAGACCCAGTACTTC; CDR3aa: CASSLQGGETQYF
abundance: .; v_gene: TRBV21-1; j_gene: TRBJ2-7; d_gene: .; CDR3nt: TGTGCCAGCAGCGGGGGACTAGCGGAAGGGGTTTTTTACGAGCAGTACTTC; CDR3aa: CASSGGLAEGVFYEQYF
abundance: .; v_gene: TRBV11-2; j_gene: TRBJ2-3; d_gene: .; CDR3nt: TGTGCCAGCAGCTTAGTGTTCGGTTTAGATACGCAGTATTTT; CDR3aa: CASSLVFGLDTQYF
abundance: once; v_gene: TRBV6-5; j_gene: TRBJ1-1; d_gene: .; CDR3nt: TGTGCCAGCAGTTACGACCTTAATAATGGGGGAATTAAAGCTTTCTTT; CDR3aa: CASSYDLNNGGIKAFF
abundance: .; v_gene: TRBV19; j_gene: TRBJ2-7; d_gene: .; CDR3nt: TGTGCCAGTAGTATAACCTCGGACGCAGGGTACGAGCAGTACTTC; CDR3aa: CASSITSDAGYEQYF